This T cell receptor beta chain emerged from a study of shared clonotypes between healthy human individuals. On the study more broadly: For every donor, three CD4 naive, three CD4 memory, two CD8 naive and one CD8 memory plates were used. Study outcomes and limitations: Compared with memory subsets, naive subsets generally had larger estimated richness. The rarefaction results pointed to incomplete sorted-subset sequencing despite large depth. Naive CD4 clonotypes overlapped across a handful of donors at roughly 4.5%.

As for this clone: What it binds is not known.

CD45RO-negative, CCR7-positively selected cells formed the naive CD8 fraction, excluding terminally differentiated effector memory CD45RA+ cells. CDR3 length equals 17 residues. Germline V lookup: CDR1 KGHSH, CDR2 LQKENI. Deletions cut 1 base from V and 3 bases from J, with 19 bases between. The assay was immunoSEQ multiplex PCR, and TCRdb's table has in-frame clones only and misses some. The table includes over 2 million clones, roughly 94% detected once. The TCR comes from a man aged 18 to 29 in good health. The sequenced sample consisted of naive CD8+ T cells sorted from blood. The chain has TRBV18 and TRBJ2-7; D remains unclear. The DNA of the CDR3 is TGTGCCAGCTCACCACTATTCGGGTCAGAGACCAACTACGAGCAGTACTTC. Its protein product is CASSPLFGSETNYEQYF.